The TCR beta chain under discussion was sequenced for a study of CD8 T cells in ankylosing spondylitis. This clonotype has at least ten counts. What it binds is not known. TCRdb called the 5' RACE reads again in MiXCR, with one record for every CDR3 protein. The sample records approximately 250,000 distinct CDR3 sequences, roughly a tenth being singletons. Overall study results and limits: Some of these motif variants have turned up before, in reports on reactive arthritis synovial fluid and blood. It appeared that ankylosing spondylitis blood was characterized by a TCR beta motif of under ten highly homologous variants. The disease-linked clones had a CD8+ phenotype and low blood frequencies.

Trimming cost V 5 bases and J 5 bases, with 15 bases left between them. This CDR3 has 14 residues. Germline V gene lookup returns CDR1 SGHAT and CDR2 FQNNGV. The sequence came from a male donor with ankylosing spondylitis or in good health (not recorded which). What was sequenced was blood, either unsorted or a sorted T cell fraction (not recorded which). The chain employs TRBV11-2 and TRBJ2-5; maybe TRBD1 (5 bases). CDR3 region: CASSVRQFRETQYF. The CDR3 coding sequence is TGTGCCAGCAGCGTAAGACAGTTTCGGGAGACCCAGTACTTC.